The clone carrying this T cell receptor (beta chain) was seen repeatedly, ten times or more. What it binds is not known. This specimen comes from a study of molecular identifiers for immune sequencing clone quantification. The CD8+CD4-CCR7+CD45RA+ phenotype defined the sorted naive CD8 T cells. Study observations and caveats: Same-barcode identical TCR molecules could make highly expanded clones look smaller than they are. Whereas naive cells kept under 1% of molecules in clones above 20 RNA copies, such clones held over 99% in effectors.

TCRdb re-called the PCR reads with MiXCR, one entry per CDR3 protein. The sample carries roughly 300,000 distinct CDR3 sequences, about a quarter recorded once. This CDR3 spans 14 amino acids. V gave up 7 bases and J gave up 4 bases, with 16 bases separating them. V gene TRBV12-3 or TRBV12-4 combines with J gene TRBJ2-5; tentatively, D is TRBD1 (7 bases). The sequence derives from a human donor in good health. Some libraries in this study had Jurkat cell RNA spiked in. The material sequenced was naive CD8+ T cells from blood, with Jurkat cell RNA spiked in. As to subset: FACS-sorted CD8+CD4-CCR7+CD45RA+ naive T cells. The chain's CDR3 is CASNQGGSGETQYF. The CDR3 nucleotides read TGTGCCAGCAATCAGGGGGGAAGTGGAGAGACCCAGTACTTC.